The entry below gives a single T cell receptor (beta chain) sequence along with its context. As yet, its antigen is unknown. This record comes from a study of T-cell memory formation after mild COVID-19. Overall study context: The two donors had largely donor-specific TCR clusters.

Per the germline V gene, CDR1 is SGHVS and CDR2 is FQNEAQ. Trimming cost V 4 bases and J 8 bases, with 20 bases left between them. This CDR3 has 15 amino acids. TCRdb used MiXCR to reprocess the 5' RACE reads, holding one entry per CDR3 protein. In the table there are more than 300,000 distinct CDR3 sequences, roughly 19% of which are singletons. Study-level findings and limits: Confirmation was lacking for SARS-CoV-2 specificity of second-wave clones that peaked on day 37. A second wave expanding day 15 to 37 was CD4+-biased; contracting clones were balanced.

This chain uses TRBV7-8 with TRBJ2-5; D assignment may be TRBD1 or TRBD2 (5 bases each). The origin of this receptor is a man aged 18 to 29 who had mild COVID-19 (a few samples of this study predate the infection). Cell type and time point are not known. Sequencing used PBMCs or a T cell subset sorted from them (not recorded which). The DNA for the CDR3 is TGTGCCAGCAGCTCAATCGGGACCCGAAGCCGCACCCAGTACTTC. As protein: CASSSIGTRSRTQYF.